The subject of this entry is one TCR beta chain. The sample is drawn from a study of CD8+CD57+ T cells in acquired aplastic anemia. Template material for TCR beta VDJ and CDR3 profiling consisted of genomic DNA. TCRdb itself ran the reads through MiXCR, one entry per CDR3 protein. The table has about 48,000 distinct CDR3 sequences, roughly 69% seen once. CDR3 length: 13 residues. Trimming cost V 3 bases and J 1 base, with 6 bases left between them. The sequencing input was sorted CD4+, CD8+, or CD8+CD57+ T cells (not recorded which) from PBMCs. This sequence originates from a human donor in good health, serving as a control. The gene calls are TRBV12-3 or TRBV12-4 and TRBJ1-1; D gene uncertain. The CDR3 DNA reads as TGTGCCAGCAGTTTTTCAGGGAACACTGAAGCTTTCTTT. Translation gives CASSFSGNTEAFF.